The clone carrying this TCR beta chain was counted a few times. What it binds is unknown. This entry belongs to a study of post-analysis software for immune sequencing data. For the study at large: Relapsing-remitting, secondary progressive and progressive-relapsing forms of multiple sclerosis all featured among disease courses. Study findings and constraints: The study found TRBV5-6, TRBV5-1 and TRBV20-1 among roughly 5 TRBV segments more frequent in patients than controls. Compared with controls, patients showed significantly lower normalized Chao1 diversity. Under the F measure, samples that were prepared in one batch clustered strongly together.

Sequencing libraries made from TCR beta cDNA carried unique molecular identifiers. Out of 1 to 10 million T cells, hundreds of thousands of cDNA molecules were generated. TCRdb re-derived calls from the PCR reads in MiXCR, one entry per CDR3 protein. The sample has hundreds of thousands of distinct CDR3 sequences, approximately 57% seen once. Germline trimming cut 1 base from V and 12 bases from J; bases unmatched to any gene: 15. The CDR3 totals 15 residues. Germline V gene data show CDR1 as DFQATT and CDR2 as SNEGSKA (reference sequence). The sequence was collected from a girl between 10 and 17 years old with multiple sclerosis. This sequence joins TRBV20-1 and TRBJ2-1, with TRBD2 matching 7 bases. Specimen: blood. The CDR3 region is CSARGGAGSGGRQFF. The CDR3 DNA sequence: TGCAGTGCTAGAGGGGGAGCCGGTTCGGGCGGGAGGCAGTTCTTC.